A selection of T cell receptor beta chains follows, all from one sample in a study of OX40 agonist ivuxolimab in advanced cancers. The method was immunoSEQ multiplex PCR; TCRdb's version includes in-frame clones alone and lacks a portion of them. The sample includes more than 15,000 clones, 82% seen only once; the top ten take around 3.1%. The sample here was CD4+ or CD8+ T cells sorted from blood, taken in a trial of the OX40 agonist ivuxolimab. These receptors were collected from an adult with an advanced solid tumor such as melanoma, head and neck, liver or kidney cancer. Each CDR3 is given with its conserved first and last residue. Fields, in order: J gene, D gene, clone size, V gene, CDR3 protein, CDR3 DNA. The D gene is left open where the match is weak. Where a row states a size, it is once, few, many or the class of an expanded clone; other rows omit it.

TRBJ2-3	-	-	TRBV28	CASSLGGRGTDTQYF	TGTGCCAGCAGTTTGGGGGGCCGCGGCACAGATACGCAGTATTTT
TRBJ2-1	-	-	TRBV7-2	CASSLVGSGPYNEQFF	TGTGCCAGCAGCTTAGTTGGTTCGGGGCCATACAATGAGCAGTTCTTC
TRBJ1-1	-	-	TRBV7-2	CASSLDSNTIEAFF	TGTGCCAGCAGCTTAGACAGTAACACTATCGAAGCTTTCTTT
TRBJ1-5	-	-	TRBV7-9	CASSFVNQPQHF	TGTGCCAGCAGCTTTGTAAATCAGCCCCAGCATTTT
TRBJ2-1	-	few	TRBV6-6	CASRNRVTRGYNEQFF	TGTGCCAGCAGGAATCGGGTTACACGCGGCTACAATGAGCAGTTCTTC
TRBJ2-2	-	-	TRBV5-4	CASSLRTGTPNTGELFF	TGTGCCAGCAGCTTAAGAACCGGGACCCCTAACACCGGGGAGCTGTTTTTT
TRBJ2-5	TRBD2	-	TRBV6-5	CASSYGTTQETQYF	TGTGCCAGCAGTTACGGGACTACTCAAGAGACCCAGTACTTC
TRBJ2-1	-	-	TRBV9	CASSVGGTVYNEQFF	TGTGCCAGCAGCGTAGGCGGGACAGTATACAATGAGCAGTTCTTC
TRBJ2-4	TRBD2	-	TRBV14	CASSQAGRGVKNIQYF	TGTGCCAGCAGCCAAGCCGGGAGGGGGGTTAAAAACATTCAGTACTTC
TRBJ1-2	-	-	TRBV29-1	CSVEDQGGGYTF	TGCAGCGTTGAAGATCAAGGGGGGGGCTACACCTTC
TRBJ2-7	-	-	TRBV6-1	CASSEPGGRGYEQYF	TGTGCCAGCAGTGAACCAGGGGGGAGAGGCTACGAGCAGTACTTC
TRBJ1-1	TRBD1	few	TRBV19	CASSPGQGALANTEAFF	TGTGCCAGTAGCCCCGGACAGGGGGCGCTTGCGAACACTGAAGCTTTCTTT
TRBJ2-1	TRBD1	-	TRBV19	CASAGTGADNEQFF	TGTGCCTCCGCCGGGACAGGGGCTGACAATGAGCAGTTCTTC
TRBJ1-2	-	-	TRBV2	CASSERGYGYTF	TGTGCCAGCAGTGAGCGGGGCTATGGCTACACCTTC
TRBJ1-3	TRBD1	few	TRBV2	CASSSYDREDTIYF	TGTGCCAGCAGTAGCTATGACAGGGAGGACACCATATATTTT
TRBJ1-1	TRBD1	-	TRBV6-1	CASIPTGPTEAFF	TGTGCCAGCATCCCGACAGGGCCCACTGAAGCTTTCTTT
TRBJ1-4	-	-	TRBV7-2	CASSLATGVGEKLFF	TGTGCCAGCAGCTTAGCCACGGGGGTGGGGGAAAAACTGTTTTTT